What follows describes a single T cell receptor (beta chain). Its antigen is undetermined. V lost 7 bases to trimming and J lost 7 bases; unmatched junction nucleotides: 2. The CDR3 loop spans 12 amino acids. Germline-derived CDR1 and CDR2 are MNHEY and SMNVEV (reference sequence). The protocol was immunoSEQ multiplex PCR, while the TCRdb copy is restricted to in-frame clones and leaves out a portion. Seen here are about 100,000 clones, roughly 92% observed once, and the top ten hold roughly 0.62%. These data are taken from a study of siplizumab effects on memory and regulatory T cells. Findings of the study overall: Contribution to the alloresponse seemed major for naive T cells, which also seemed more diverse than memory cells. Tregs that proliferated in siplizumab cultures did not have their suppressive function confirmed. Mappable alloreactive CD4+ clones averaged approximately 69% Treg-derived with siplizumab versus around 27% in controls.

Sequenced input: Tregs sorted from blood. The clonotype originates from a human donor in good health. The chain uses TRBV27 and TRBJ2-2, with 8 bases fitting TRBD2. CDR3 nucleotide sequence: TGTGCCAGCAAGCTAGCGGGCGGGGAGCTGTTTTTT. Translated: CASKLAGGELFF.